Included here is one TCR beta chain sequence, with context. The antigen is not known. Deletions cut 3 bases from V and 2 bases from J, with 12 bases between. The CDR3 is 15 residues long. CDR1 is SGDLS and CDR2 is YYNGEE in the germline V gene. The record originates from a study of cytomegalovirus exposure and HLA in healthy donors. Study-wide findings and caveats: Most TCR beta V segments were productive about 87% or about 30% of the time in an earlier analysis.

Researchers ran the PCR with 60 Vbeta and 13 Jbeta primers. Measured with immunoSEQ multiplex PCR; TCRdb has only the in-frame clones, and not every one. The sample shows under 250,000 clones, roughly 85% of them seen only once. The sample taken for sequencing was PBMCs. The receptor comes from a woman aged 25 to 39 in good health and CMV-seropositive. The chain links TRBV9 to TRBJ1-3; possible D gene TRBD1, 6 bases. CDR3 sequence: CASSAEGGAGNTIYF. In nucleotides, the CDR3 is TGTGCCAGCAGCGCAGAGGGGGGGGCTGGAAACACCATATATTTT.